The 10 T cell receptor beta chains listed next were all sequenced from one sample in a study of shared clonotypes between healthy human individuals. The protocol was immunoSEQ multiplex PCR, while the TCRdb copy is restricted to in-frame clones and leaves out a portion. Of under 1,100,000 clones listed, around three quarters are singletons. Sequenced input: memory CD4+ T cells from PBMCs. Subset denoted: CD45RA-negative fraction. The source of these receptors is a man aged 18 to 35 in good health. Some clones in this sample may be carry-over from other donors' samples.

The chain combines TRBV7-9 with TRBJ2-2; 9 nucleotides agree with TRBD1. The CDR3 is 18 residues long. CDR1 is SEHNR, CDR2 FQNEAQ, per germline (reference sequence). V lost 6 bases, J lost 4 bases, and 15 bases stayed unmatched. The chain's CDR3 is CASRPRGSGTGSTGELFF. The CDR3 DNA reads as TGTGCCAGCAGGCCGAGGGGATCCGGGACAGGGAGCACCGGGGAGCTGTTTTTT.

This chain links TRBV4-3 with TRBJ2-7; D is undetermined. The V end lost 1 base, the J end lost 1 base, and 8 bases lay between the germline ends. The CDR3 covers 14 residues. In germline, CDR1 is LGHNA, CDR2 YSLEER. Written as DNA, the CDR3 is TGCGCCAGCAGCCAAGGGCTGGGATCCTACGAGCAGTACTTC. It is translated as CASSQGLGSYEQYF.

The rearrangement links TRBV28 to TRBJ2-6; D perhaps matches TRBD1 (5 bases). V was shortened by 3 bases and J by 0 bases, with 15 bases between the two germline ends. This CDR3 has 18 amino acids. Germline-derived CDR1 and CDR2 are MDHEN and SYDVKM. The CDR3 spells CASSFSFGATSGANVLTF. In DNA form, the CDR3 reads TGTGCCAGCAGTTTCTCGTTTGGGGCGACCTCTGGGGCCAACGTCCTGACTTTC.

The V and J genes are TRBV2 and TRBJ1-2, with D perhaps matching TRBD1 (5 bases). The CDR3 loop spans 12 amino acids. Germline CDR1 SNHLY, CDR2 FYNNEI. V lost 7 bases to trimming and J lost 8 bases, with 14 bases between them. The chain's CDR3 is CASMMQGGGYTF. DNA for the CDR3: TGTGCCAGCATGATGCAGGGTGGGGGCTACACCTTC.

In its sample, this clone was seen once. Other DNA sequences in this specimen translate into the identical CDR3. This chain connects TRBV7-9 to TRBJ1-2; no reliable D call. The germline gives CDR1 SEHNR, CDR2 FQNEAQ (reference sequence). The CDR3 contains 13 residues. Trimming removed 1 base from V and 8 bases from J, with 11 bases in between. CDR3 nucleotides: TGTGCCAGCAGCTTAGAAGGTGGTCGAGGCTACACCTTC. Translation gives CASSLEGGRGYTF.

The CDR3 DNA is TGTGCCAGCATCATGACGGCAACTGGCTACACCTTC. It encodes CASIMTATGYTF. The rearrangement links TRBV2 to TRBJ1-2; no reliable D call. Germline V gene data show CDR1 as SNHLY and CDR2 as FYNNEI. The V end lost 7 bases, the J end lost 7 bases, and 13 bases lay between the germline ends. The CDR3 has 12 residues.

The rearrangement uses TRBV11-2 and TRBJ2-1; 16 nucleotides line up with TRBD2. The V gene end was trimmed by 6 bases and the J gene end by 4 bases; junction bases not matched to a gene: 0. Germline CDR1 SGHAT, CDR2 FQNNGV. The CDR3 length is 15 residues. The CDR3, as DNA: TGTGCCAGCAGGGGACTAGCGGGAGGGTACAATGAGCAGTTCTTC. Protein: CASRGLAGGYNEQFF. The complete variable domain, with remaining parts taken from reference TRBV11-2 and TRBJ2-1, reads EAGVAQSPRYKIIEKRQSVAFWCNPISGHATLYWYQQILGQGPKLLIQFQNNGVVDDSQLPKDRFSAERLKGVDSTLKIQPAKLEDSAVYLCASRGLAGGYNEQFFGPGTRLTVL.

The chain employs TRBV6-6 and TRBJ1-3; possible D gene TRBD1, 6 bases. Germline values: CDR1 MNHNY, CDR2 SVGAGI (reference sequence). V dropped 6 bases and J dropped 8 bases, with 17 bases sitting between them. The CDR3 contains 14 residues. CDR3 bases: TGTGCCAGCAGCCAACCAGGGGCTACTTACACCATATATTTT. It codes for CASSQPGATYTIYF.

The CDR3 region is CASSFSAVVGETQYF. In DNA, the CDR3 is TGTGCCAGCAGCTTTAGCGCCGTGGTTGGAGAGACCCAGTACTTC. The rearrangement links TRBV7-9 to TRBJ2-5; a possible D gene is TRBD2 (5 bases). Germline loops: CDR1 SEHNR, CDR2 FQNEAQ (reference sequence). Trimming took 3 bases from V and 4 from J, leaving 15 bases between them. CDR3 length: 15 amino acids.

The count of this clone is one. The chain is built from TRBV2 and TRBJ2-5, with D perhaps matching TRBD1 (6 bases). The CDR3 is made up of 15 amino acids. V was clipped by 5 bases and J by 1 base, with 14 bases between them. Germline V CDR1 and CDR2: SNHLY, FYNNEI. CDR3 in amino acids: CASSFGQTLQETQYF. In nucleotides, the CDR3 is TGTGCCAGCAGTTTCGGACAGACACTCCAAGAGACCCAGTACTTC. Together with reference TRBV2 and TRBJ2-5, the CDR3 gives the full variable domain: EPEVTQTPSHQVTQMGQEVILRCVPISNHLYFYWYRQILGQKVEFLVSFYNNEISEKSEIFDDQFSVERPDGSNFTLKIRSTKLEDSAMYFCASSFGQTLQETQYFGPGTRLLVL.